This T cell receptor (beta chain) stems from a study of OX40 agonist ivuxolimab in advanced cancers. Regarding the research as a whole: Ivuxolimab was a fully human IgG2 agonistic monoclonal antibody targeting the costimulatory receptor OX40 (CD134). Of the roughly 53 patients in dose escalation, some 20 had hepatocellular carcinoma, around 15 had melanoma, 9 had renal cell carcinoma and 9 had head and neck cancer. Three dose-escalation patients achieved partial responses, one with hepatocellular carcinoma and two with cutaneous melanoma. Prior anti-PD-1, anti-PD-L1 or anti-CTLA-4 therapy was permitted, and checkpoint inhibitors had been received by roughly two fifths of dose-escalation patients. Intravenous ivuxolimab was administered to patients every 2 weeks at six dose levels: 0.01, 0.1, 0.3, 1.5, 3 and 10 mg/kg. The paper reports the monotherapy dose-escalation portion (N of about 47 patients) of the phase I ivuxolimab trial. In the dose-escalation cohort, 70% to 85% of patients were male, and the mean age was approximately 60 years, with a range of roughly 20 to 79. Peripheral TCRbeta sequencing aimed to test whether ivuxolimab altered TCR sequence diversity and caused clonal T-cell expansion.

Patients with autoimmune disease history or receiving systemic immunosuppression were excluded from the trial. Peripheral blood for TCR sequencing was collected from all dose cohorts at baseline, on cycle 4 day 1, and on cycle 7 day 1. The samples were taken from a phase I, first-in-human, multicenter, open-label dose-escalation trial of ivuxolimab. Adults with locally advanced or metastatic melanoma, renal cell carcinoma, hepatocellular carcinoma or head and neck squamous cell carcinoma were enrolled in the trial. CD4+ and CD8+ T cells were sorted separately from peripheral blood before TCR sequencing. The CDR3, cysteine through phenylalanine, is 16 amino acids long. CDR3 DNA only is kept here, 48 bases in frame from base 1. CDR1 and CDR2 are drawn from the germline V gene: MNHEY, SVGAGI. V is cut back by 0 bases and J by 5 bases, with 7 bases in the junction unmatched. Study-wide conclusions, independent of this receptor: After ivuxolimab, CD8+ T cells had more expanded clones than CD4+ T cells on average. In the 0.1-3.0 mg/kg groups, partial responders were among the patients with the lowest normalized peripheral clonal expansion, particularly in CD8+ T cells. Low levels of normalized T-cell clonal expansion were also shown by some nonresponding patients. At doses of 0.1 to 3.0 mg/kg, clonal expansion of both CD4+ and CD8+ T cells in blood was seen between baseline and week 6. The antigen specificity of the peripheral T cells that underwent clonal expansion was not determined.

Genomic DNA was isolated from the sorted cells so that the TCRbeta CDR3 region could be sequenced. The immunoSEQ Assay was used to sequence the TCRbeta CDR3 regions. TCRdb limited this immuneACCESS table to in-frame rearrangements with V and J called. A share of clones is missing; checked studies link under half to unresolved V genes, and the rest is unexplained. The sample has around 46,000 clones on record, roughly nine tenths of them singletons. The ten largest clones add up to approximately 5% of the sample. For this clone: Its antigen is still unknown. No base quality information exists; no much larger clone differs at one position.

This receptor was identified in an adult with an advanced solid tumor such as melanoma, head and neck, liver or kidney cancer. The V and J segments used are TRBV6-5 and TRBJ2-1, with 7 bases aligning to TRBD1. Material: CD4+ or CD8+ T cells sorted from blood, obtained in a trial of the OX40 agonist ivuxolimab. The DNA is TGTGCCAGCAGTTACTCCACGGGACAGATCCACAATGAGCAGTTCTTC. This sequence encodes CASSYSTGQIHNEQFF.